This entry features one TCR beta chain sequence. Sequencing used immunoSEQ multiplex PCR; TCRdb keeps in-frame clones, though not all of them. The sample holds 130,000 to 150,000 clones; over 70% are singletons and the top ten take less than 2.5%. CDR1 is SGHRS, CDR2 YFSETQ, per germline. This CDR3 has 13 amino acids. V was pared by 3 bases and J by 4 bases, with 9 bases between. These data come from a study of blood T cell repertoires in COVID-19. Study overall: Both acute and convalescent COVID-19 samples were obtained from the United States, Italy and Spain.

Sequenced material: peripheral blood. The TCR sequence derives from a woman aged 60-70 years with acute or convalescent COVID-19. The rearrangement joins TRBV5-1 to TRBJ2-3; D remains unclear. CDR3 loop: CASSSGMADTQYF. CDR3 sequence (DNA): TGCGCCAGCAGCTCCGGTATGGCAGATACGCAGTATTTT.